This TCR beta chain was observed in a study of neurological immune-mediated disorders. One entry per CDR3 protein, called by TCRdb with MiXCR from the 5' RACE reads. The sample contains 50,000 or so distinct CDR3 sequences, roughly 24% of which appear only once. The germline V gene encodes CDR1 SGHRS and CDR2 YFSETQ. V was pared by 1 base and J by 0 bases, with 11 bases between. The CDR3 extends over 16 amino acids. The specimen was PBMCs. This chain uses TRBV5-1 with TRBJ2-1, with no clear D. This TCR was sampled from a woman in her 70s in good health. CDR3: CASSLLGANSYNEQFF. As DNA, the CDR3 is TGCGCCAGCAGCTTGTTGGGCGCGAACTCCTACAATGAGCAGTTCTTC.